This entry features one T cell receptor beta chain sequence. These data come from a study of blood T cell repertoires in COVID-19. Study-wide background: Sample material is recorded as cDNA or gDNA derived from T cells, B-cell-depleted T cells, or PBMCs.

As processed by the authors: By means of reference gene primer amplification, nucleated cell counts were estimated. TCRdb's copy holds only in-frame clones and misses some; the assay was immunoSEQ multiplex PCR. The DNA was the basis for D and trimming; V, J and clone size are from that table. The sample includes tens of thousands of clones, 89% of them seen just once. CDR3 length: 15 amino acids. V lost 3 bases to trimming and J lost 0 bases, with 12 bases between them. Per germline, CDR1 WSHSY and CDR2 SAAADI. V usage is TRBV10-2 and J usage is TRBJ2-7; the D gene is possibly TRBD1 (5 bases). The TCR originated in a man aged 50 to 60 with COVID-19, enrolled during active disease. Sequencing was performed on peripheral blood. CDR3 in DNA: TGCGCCAGCAGTGAAACAGGAAAGAGCTCCTACGAGCAGTACTTC. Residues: CASSETGKSSYEQYF.